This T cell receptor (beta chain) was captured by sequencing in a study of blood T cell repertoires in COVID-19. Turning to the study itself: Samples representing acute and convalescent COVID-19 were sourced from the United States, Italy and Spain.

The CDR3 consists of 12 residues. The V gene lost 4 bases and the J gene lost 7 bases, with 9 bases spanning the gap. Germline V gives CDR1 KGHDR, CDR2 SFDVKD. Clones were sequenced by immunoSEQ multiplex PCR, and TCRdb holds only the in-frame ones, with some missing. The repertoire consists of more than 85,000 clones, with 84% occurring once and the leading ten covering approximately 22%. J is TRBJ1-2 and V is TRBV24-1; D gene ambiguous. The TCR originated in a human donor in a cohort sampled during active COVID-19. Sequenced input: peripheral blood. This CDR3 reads CATSDPTGGYTF. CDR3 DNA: TGTGCCACCAGTGACCCGACTGGTGGCTACACCTTC.